These 20 T cell receptor beta chains were all obtained from the same sample, sequenced in a study of CD8+CD57+ T cells in acquired aplastic anemia. Genomic DNA templated the TCR beta VDJ and CDR3 profiling. TCRdb fed the reads into MiXCR, producing one record per CDR3 protein. The table has about 210,000 distinct CDR3 sequences, roughly 57% seen once. Sequenced: sorted CD4+, CD8+, or CD8+CD57+ T cells (not recorded which) from PBMCs. These receptors were collected from a human donor in good health.

This chain uses TRBV6-2 or TRBV6-3 with TRBJ1-3; 7 bases match TRBD1. The CDR3 runs to 17 residues. The junction had 12 bases not matched to a gene; V was cut back by 4 bases and J by 3 bases. Germline CDR1 is MNHEY and CDR2 is SVGEGT. CDR3: CASSSIWTGPSGNTIYF. CDR3 coding DNA: TGTGCCAGCAGTTCAATATGGACAGGACCAAGTGGAAACACCATATATTTT.

In this sample, this clonotype turned up once. CDR3 amino acids: CAISELVLGGPYDTQYF. CDR3 DNA: TGTGCCATCAGTGAGCTGGTTCTGGGCGGGCCCTATGATACGCAGTATTTT. This chain links TRBV10-3 with TRBJ2-3; weak D call: TRBD2 (5 bases). The CDR3 totals 17 residues. Germline loops: CDR1 ENHRY, CDR2 SYGVKD. Trimming pared 2 bases from V and 6 bases from J, leaving 21 bases between.

The chain combines TRBV7-7 with TRBJ2-1, with 9 bases aligning to TRBD1. V gave up 5 bases and J gave up 4 bases; unmatched junction bases: 3. CDR3 size: 14 residues. Germline V gives CDR1 SSHAT, CDR2 FNYEAQ (reference sequence). As DNA, the CDR3 is TGTGCCAGCAGCAGCGGACAGGGGTACAATGAGCAGTTCTTC. Its protein is CASSSGQGYNEQFF.

V is TRBV29-1 and J is TRBJ2-2; 7 positions agree with TRBD1. Trimming removed 7 bases from V and 2 bases from J; junction bases left unmatched: 7. The length of the CDR3 is 14 residues. Germline loops: CDR1 SQVTM, CDR2 ANQGSEA. The CDR3 sequence: CSARIGGNTGELFF. As DNA, the CDR3 is TGCAGCGCCCGGATAGGGGGCAACACCGGGGAGCTGTTTTTT.

The chain uses TRBV2 and TRBJ1-1; tentative D call: TRBD1 (6 bases). Germline CDR1 is SNHLY and CDR2 is FYNNEI. This CDR3 has 16 residues. Trimming shortened V by 2 bases and J by 0 bases, and 13 bases separated the two germline ends. The CDR3 loop is CASSETPAGVNTEAFF. The CDR3 DNA reads as TGTGCCAGCAGTGAAACCCCCGCAGGGGTGAACACTGAAGCTTTCTTT.

About this clonotype itself: The conserved phenylalanine or tryptophan is not found at the CDR3 terminus, so this likely reflects a read error. Here the CDR3 reads CASSLSADDSNTYEQYL. For the CDR3, the DNA is TGTGCCAGCAGCCTGAGTGCGGACGACAGTAACACCTACGAGCAGTACCTC. This chain uses TRBV7-9 with TRBJ2-7; a weak D match, TRBD1 (5 bases). The CDR3 covers 17 residues. V was cut by 5 bases and J by 2 bases, with 22 bases left in between. The germline gives CDR1 SEHNR, CDR2 FQNEAQ (reference sequence).

V gene TRBV7-3 combines with J gene TRBJ2-5; D might be TRBD1 (5 bases). Germline V gene data show CDR1 as SGHTA and CDR2 as FQGTGA. This CDR3 has 13 residues. Trimming removed 6 bases at V and 2 bases at J, with 10 bases between. CDR3 bases: TGTGCCAGCAGTCGACAGCTACAAGAGACCCAGTACTTC. Its protein is CASSRQLQETQYF.

V gene TRBV25-1 combines with J gene TRBJ2-2; possible D gene TRBD1, 5 bases. Trimming took off 7 bases at V and 4 bases at J, with 10 bases between the two ends. Germline V CDR1 and CDR2: MGHDK, SYGVNS. The CDR3 sequence is 13 residues long. Written as DNA, the CDR3 is TGTGCCAGCACCAGGGTGGGCACCGGGGAGCTGTTTTTT. Translating gives CASTRVGTGELFF.

The V call is TRBV24-1, the J call TRBJ2-7, with D unclear. The CDR3 has 11 amino acids. In germline, CDR1 is KGHDR, CDR2 SFDVKD. Trimming removed 4 bases from V and 2 bases from J, with 2 bases in between. CDR3 sequence (DNA): TGTGCCACCAGTGACCCCTACGAGCAGTACTTC. Translating gives CATSDPYEQYF.

This chain connects TRBV29-1 to TRBJ2-3, with TRBD2 matching over 11 bases. The CDR3 runs 16 residues. The germline CDR1 and CDR2 sequences are SQVTM and ANQGSEA. The V segment lost 4 bases and the J segment 0 bases; nucleotides outside the gene matches: 6. The CDR3 coding sequence is TGCAGCGTTGGTCGGACTAGCGGGTCTAGCACAGATACGCAGTATTTT. As protein: CSVGRTSGSSTDTQYF.

This clonotype was observed a single time. The gene calls are TRBV7-3 and TRBJ2-6; unclear D gene. The CDR3 contains 15 residues. Germline loops: CDR1 SGHTA, CDR2 FQGTGA. V dropped 7 bases and J dropped 1 base, with 11 bases sitting between them. CDR3 DNA: TGTGCCAGCACCGTGGGTCTGTCTGGGGCCAACGTCCTGACTTTC. It translates to CASTVGLSGANVLTF.

A note on this clonotype: A single base separates this from a much larger clone, so it may be a read error. The V call is TRBV11-2, the J call TRBJ2-7, with D perhaps matching TRBD2 (6 bases). CDR1 SGHAT and CDR2 FQNNGV come from the germline V gene. The length of the CDR3 is 14 residues. Trimming pared 5 bases from V and 6 bases from J, leaving 17 bases between. The CDR3 is CASSQVLAGIEQYF. The CDR3 nucleotides read TGTGCCAGCAGCCAGGTACTAGCAGGGATCGAGCAGTACTTC.

This clonotype was observed many times. The rearrangement joins TRBV12-5 to TRBJ1-2, with TRBD1 as a possible D gene (6 bases). V was pared by 6 bases and J by 1 base, with 24 bases between. The CDR3 length is 18 residues. Germline V gives CDR1 LGHNT, CDR2 FRNRAP. The CDR3 reads CASGPPGASMWFNYGYTF. In DNA form, the CDR3 reads TGTGCTAGTGGACCTCCGGGGGCGTCGATGTGGTTTAACTATGGCTACACCTTC.

Only one count was recorded for this clonotype. The CDR3 DNA reads as TGTGCCAGCAGCACGGACCAGAGGGGCTACACCTTC. This codes for CASSTDQRGYTF. V usage is TRBV9 and J usage is TRBJ1-2; D call uncertain. V gave up 4 bases and J gave up 8 bases, with 12 bases separating them. The CDR3 runs 12 residues. CDR1 SGDLS and CDR2 YYNGEE come from the germline V gene.

V usage is TRBV12-3 or TRBV12-4 and J usage is TRBJ2-3; no reliable D call. V shed 3 bases and J shed 6 bases, with 13 bases lying between them. CDR3 length: 14 residues. DNA for the CDR3: TGTGCCAGCAGTTTGTCACAGCCATCCGATACGCAGTATTTT. This encodes CASSLSQPSDTQYF.

This chain connects TRBV7-2 to TRBJ1-5; 9 nucleotides line up with TRBD1. The CDR3 is 15 amino acids. Germline V gene lookup returns CDR1 SGHTA and CDR2 FQGNSA. J lost 7 bases, V lost 3 bases, and 7 bases had no gene match. The CDR3 protein is CASSLLTGGGQPQHF. The CDR3 DNA sequence: TGTGCCAGCAGCTTGCTAACAGGGGGCGGCCAGCCCCAGCATTTT.

This clonotype came up many times. The CDR3 region has the DNA TGTGCCAGCAGAATAACAGGAAACTATGGCTACACCTTC. Its translation: CASRITGNYGYTF. The chain has TRBV6-5 and TRBJ1-2; TRBD1 might be the D (5 bases). V was cut by 6 bases and J by 2 bases, with 10 bases left in between. The germline V gene encodes CDR1 MNHEY and CDR2 SVGAGI. The CDR3 extends over 13 amino acids.

The sample holds many counts of this clonotype. The chain has TRBV6-5 and TRBJ1-3; D call uncertain. The CDR3 loop spans 15 amino acids. Looked up from germline, CDR1 is MNHEY and CDR2 is SVGAGI. Trimming cost V 2 bases and J 1 base, with 9 bases left between them. The CDR3 loop reads CASSYTEGSGNTIYF. The CDR3 DNA follows: TGTGCCAGCAGTTACACAGAAGGGTCTGGAAACACCATATATTTT.

This clonotype was seen a handful of times. J is TRBJ2-7 and V is TRBV27; no clear D gene. Trimming left V 2 bases short and J 0 bases short, with 8 bases between. The germline V gene has CDR1 MNHEY and CDR2 SMNVEV (reference sequence). This CDR3 contains 14 residues. CDR3 nucleotide sequence: TGTGCCAGCAGTTTAGCTCCGGGCTCCTACGAGCAGTACTTC. It encodes CASSLAPGSYEQYF.

In its sample, this clonotype was seen many times. The chain employs TRBV12-5 and TRBJ2-2, with D uncertain. This CDR3 region has 15 residues. In germline, CDR1 is LGHNT, CDR2 FRNRAP. Trimming left V 2 bases short and J 0 bases short, with 7 bases between. DNA for the CDR3: TGTGCTAGTGGTTTGACAGACCCGAACACCGGGGAGCTGTTTTTT. Protein product: CASGLTDPNTGELFF.